One and the same sample provided the 12 T cell receptor beta chains below, sequenced in a study of T cells in localized non-small cell lung cancer. Clones were sequenced by immunoSEQ multiplex PCR, and TCRdb holds only the in-frame ones, with some missing. The sample records about 23,000 clones, approximately 91% being singletons. This material consisted of peripheral blood, taken before any cancer treatment. The receptor source for this set is a male donor aged 60 or older with stage I lung adenocarcinoma.

This rearrangement joins TRBV18 to TRBJ2-7, with 7 bases identical to TRBD2. The CDR3 extends over 14 amino acids. With 1 base clipped from V and 1 base from J, the junction kept 1 base outside the gene matches. Germline-derived CDR1 and CDR2 are KGHSH and LQKENI. The CDR3 sequence is CASSPLGGSYEQYF. CDR3 in DNA: TGTGCCAGCTCACCACTCGGGGGGTCCTACGAGCAGTACTTC.

The chain links TRBV20-1 to TRBJ2-3; D is unresolved. The germline V and J ends were trimmed by 1 base and 6 bases, with 2 bases remaining between them. The CDR3 spans 10 residues. Germline CDR1 reads DFQATT; CDR2 reads SNEGSKA (reference sequence). DNA of the CDR3: TGCAGTGCTAGAGCGGATACGCAGTATTTT. Its protein product is CSARADTQYF.

A remark on this clone: Relative to the germline gene, one junction end is altered; a read error may explain this. The gene calls are TRBV5-1 and TRBJ1-3; D unresolved. CDR1 and CDR2 (germline): SGHRS, YFSETQ. The CDR3 has 14 residues. The chain's CDR3 is CASSLRDSGNTIYF. The CDR3 DNA sequence: TGTGCCAGCAGCTTACGAGATTCTGGAAACACCATATATTTT.

This clone has more than one count but fewer than ten. The chain is built from TRBV9 and TRBJ2-1, with 8 bases aligning to TRBD2. This CDR3 contains 15 residues. The germline V gene encodes CDR1 SGDLS and CDR2 YYNGEE. V dropped 3 bases and J dropped 3; count of bases not matched to a gene: 5. The CDR3 spells CASSGRGDIYNEQFF. For the CDR3, the DNA is TGTGCCAGCAGCGGGCGGGGGGACATCTACAATGAGCAGTTCTTC.

This sequence joins TRBV5-4 and TRBJ2-5; no firm D call. Germline values: CDR1 SGHNT, CDR2 YYREEE (reference sequence). V was shortened by 1 base and J by 1 base, with 8 bases between the two germline ends. CDR3 length equals 14 residues. CDR3 amino acids: CASSLRATQETQYF. CDR3 coding DNA: TGTGCCAGCAGCTTGAGGGCGACCCAAGAGACCCAGTACTTC.

CDR3 protein: CASSVGIPSTDTQYF. The CDR3 nucleotides read TGTGCCAGCAGCGTAGGTATCCCGTCCACAGATACGCAGTATTTT. This chain connects TRBV9 to TRBJ2-3; D is unclear. The V gene lost 0 bases and the J gene lost 2 bases, with 10 bases spanning the gap. The CDR3 extends over 15 amino acids. From germline, CDR1 is SGDLS and CDR2 YYNGEE.

The V and J genes are TRBV30 and TRBJ1-4; the D is unclear. V was pared by 3 bases and J by 1 base, with 6 bases between. CDR1 and CDR2 from the germline V gene are GTSNPN and SVGIG (reference sequence). The CDR3 extends over 13 amino acids. In DNA form, the CDR3 reads TGTGCCTGGAGCGGAGTAACTAATGAAAAACTGTTTTTT. This codes for CAWSGVTNEKLFF. The full variable domain, completed using reference TRBV30 and TRBJ1-4, is SQTIHQWPATLVQPVGSPLSLECTVEGTSNPNLYWYRQAAGRGLQLLFYSVGIGQISSEVPQNLSASRPQDRQFILSSKKLLLSDSGFYLCAWSGVTNEKLFFGSGTQLSVL.

This chain connects TRBV27 to TRBJ2-1; D ambiguous. The CDR3 loop spans 14 amino acids. V dropped 5 bases and J dropped 10 bases, with 18 bases sitting between them. Germline V lookup: CDR1 MNHEY, CDR2 SMNVEV (reference sequence). The CDR3 spells CASSVENGLGEQFF. The CDR3 DNA reads as TGTGCCAGCAGTGTCGAGAACGGCCTCGGGGAGCAGTTCTTC.

The chain links TRBV11-2 to TRBJ2-1; 11 positions match TRBD2. Germline V gene sequence: CDR1 SGHAT, CDR2 FQNNGV. CDR3 length: 14 residues. The ends lost 9 bases at V and 5 bases at J; junction bases unmatched: 6. CDR3 residues: CARTASGRNNEQFF. CDR3 in DNA: TGTGCCAGAACTGCTAGCGGGAGGAACAATGAGCAGTTCTTC.

This chain joins TRBV2 and TRBJ2-1; possibly TRBD2 for D (6 bases). V shed 1 base and J shed 0 bases, with 7 bases lying between them. This CDR3 is 15 amino acids long. Germline CDR1 reads SNHLY; CDR2 reads FYNNEI. CDR3 sequence reads: CASSEEAGSYNEQFF. The CDR3 coding sequence is TGTGCCAGCAGTGAAGAAGCGGGCTCCTACAATGAGCAGTTCTTC.

The V and J genes are TRBV5-1 and TRBJ2-5; D not certain. The CDR3 consists of 14 residues. V lost 5 bases and J 5 bases, leaving 16 bases between the germline ends. Germline-derived CDR1 and CDR2 are SGHRS and YFSETQ. CDR3 in amino acids: CASRPSPVKETQYF. The CDR3 region has the DNA TGCGCCAGCAGACCCTCACCCGTGAAGGAGACCCAGTACTTC.

The chain employs TRBV11-1 and TRBJ1-2, with D unclear. The CDR3 extends over 16 amino acids. Germline V gives CDR1 SGHAT, CDR2 FQDESV (reference sequence). V lost 5 bases and J 2 bases, leaving 18 bases between the germline ends. The chain's CDR3 is CASSDGINLINYGYTF. CDR3 DNA: TGTGCCAGCAGCGATGGGATAAACCTCATAAACTATGGCTACACCTTC.